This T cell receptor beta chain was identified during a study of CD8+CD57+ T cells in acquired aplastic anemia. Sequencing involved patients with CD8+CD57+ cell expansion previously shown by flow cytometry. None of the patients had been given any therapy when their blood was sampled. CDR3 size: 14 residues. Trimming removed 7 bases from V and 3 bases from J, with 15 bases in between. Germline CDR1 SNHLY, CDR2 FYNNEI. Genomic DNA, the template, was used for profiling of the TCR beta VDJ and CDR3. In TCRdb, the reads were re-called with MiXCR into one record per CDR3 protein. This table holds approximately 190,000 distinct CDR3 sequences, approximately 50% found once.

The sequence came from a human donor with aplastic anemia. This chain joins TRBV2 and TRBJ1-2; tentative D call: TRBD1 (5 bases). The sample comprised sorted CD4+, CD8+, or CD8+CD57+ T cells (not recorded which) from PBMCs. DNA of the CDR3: TGTGCCAGCAATACCCGGGGCTTTTACTATGGCTACACCTTC. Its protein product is CASNTRGFYYGYTF.